The table lists the clone carrying this T cell receptor beta chain with many counts. TCRdb recomputed calls from the RT-PCR reads with MiXCR, one row per CDR3 protein. The table has hundreds of thousands of distinct CDR3 sequences, roughly 17% seen once. This specimen comes from a study of patients and donors after allogeneic stem cell transplantation. CDR1 and CDR2 (germline): SQVTM, ANQGSEA. The V and J ends lost 8 bases and 3 bases respectively, with 15 bases between them. The CDR3 runs to 13 residues. The clonotype was recovered from a human donor who was either an allogeneic HSCT recipient or a stem cell or donor lymphocyte infusion donor (not recorded which). It is not recorded whose cells these are; they may come from a transplant donor. The rearrangement links TRBV29-1 to TRBJ2-3; TRBD1 is a possible D gene (5 bases). Sequenced sample: blood, either unsorted or a sorted T cell fraction (not recorded which). CDR3 amino acids: CSITFGATDTQYF. CDR3 DNA: TGCAGCATTACTTTTGGGGCTACAGATACGCAGTATTTT.